These 15 T cell receptor beta chains came from one sample sequenced in a study of blood T cell repertoires in COVID-19 (dated by TCRdb to 2018 to 2021). Libraries were constructed by the immunoSEQ multiplex PCR assay. The clones in this table, taken by TCRdb from immuneACCESS, are in-frame only. Not every clone is retained; where verified, under half of the shortfall comes from an unresolved V gene, and the cause of the rest is unknown. Across this sample there are about 200,000 clones, with roughly 90% seen only once. Around 2% of the sample is held by the ten biggest clonotypes. Sequencing used peripheral blood. All receptors come from a young man who had recovered from COVID-19.

The genes are TRBV5-6 and TRBJ2-7; 8 bases fit TRBD1. The CDR3 contains 17 residues. Trimming removed 6 bases from V and 2 bases from J; junction bases left unmatched: 16. Germline assignment: CDR1 SGHDT and CDR2 YYEEEE. Here the CDR3 DNA reads TGTGCCAGCACCCAAGAGAAACCGGGACAGGTACCCTACGAGCAGTACTTC. This encodes CASTQEKPGQVPYEQYF.

The CDR3 reads CAWSRRDRDSYGYTF. In DNA, the CDR3 is TGTGCCTGGAGTCGCCGGGACAGGGACTCCTATGGCTACACCTTC. This chain connects TRBV30 to TRBJ1-2; the match to TRBD1 covers 9 bases. The CDR3 length is 15 residues. The junction had 8 bases not matched to a gene; V was cut back by 2 bases and J by 4 bases. Germline V gives CDR1 GTSNPN, CDR2 SVGIG (reference sequence).

CDR3 sequence: CASSLPGGHGVNEQFF. DNA for the CDR3: TGTGCCAGCAGCTTACCCGGGGGGCACGGGGTGAATGAGCAGTTCTTC. The chain combines TRBV5-6 with TRBJ2-1; TRBD2 is a possible D gene (7 bases). The ends were cut back, 2 bases at V and 7 bases at J, with 19 bases in the middle. This CDR3 is built from 16 residues. CDR1 and CDR2 from the germline V gene are SGHDT and YYEEEE.

In its sample, this clone was seen once. The CDR3 is CASSIGLHTGELFF. CDR3 DNA: TGTGCCAGCAGCATCGGACTACACACCGGGGAGCTGTTTTTT. The V and J genes are TRBV5-6 and TRBJ2-2; tentative D call: TRBD2 (6 bases). Germline-derived CDR1 and CDR2 are SGHDT and YYEEEE. The length of the CDR3 is 14 residues. Trimming removed 4 bases at V and 3 bases at J, with 10 bases between.

The chain uses TRBV19 and TRBJ1-5; no clear D. V lost 4 bases and J 7 bases, leaving 17 bases between the germline ends. CDR1 and CDR2 (germline): LNHDA, SQIVND (reference sequence). The CDR3 has 15 residues. The CDR3 here is CASSNDVAVNQPQHF. The CDR3 bases are TGTGCCAGTAGTAATGATGTCGCAGTAAACCAGCCCCAGCATTTT.

This clone has just a few counts. This sequence joins TRBV6-5 and TRBJ2-7; weak D call: TRBD2 (7 bases). Germline CDR1 MNHEY, CDR2 SVGAGI. The CDR3 sequence is 15 residues long. V was cut by 8 bases and J by 6 bases, with 23 bases left in between. The CDR3 sequence: CASEWGGGLKVEQYF. CDR3 DNA: TGTGCCAGCGAGTGGGGGGGCGGGTTGAAAGTCGAGCAGTACTTC.

This clone was picked up a small number of times. The gene calls are TRBV18 and TRBJ2-6, with TRBD2 as a possible D gene (6 bases). Per the germline V gene, CDR1 is KGHSH and CDR2 is LQKENI. The CDR3 is 13 amino acids. V lost 3 bases to trimming and J lost 12 bases, with 12 bases between them. DNA for the CDR3: TGTGCCAGCTCACCCGGGGGAGCACGCGTCCTGACTTTC. Translated, it gives CASSPGGARVLTF. The whole variable domain, filled in from reference TRBV18 and TRBJ2-6, reads NAGVMQNPRHLVRRRGQEARLRCSPMKGHSHVYWYRQLPEEGLKFMVYLQKENIIDESGMPKERFSAEFPKEGPSILRIQQVVRGDSAAYFCASSPGGARVLTFGAGSRLTVL.

The chain joins TRBV5-1 to TRBJ2-2, with 8 bases that match TRBD1. There are 13 residues in the CDR3. Trimming at V came to 5 bases and at J to 3 bases, leaving 0 bases not matched to a gene. Germline V gene lookup returns CDR1 SGHRS and CDR2 YFSETQ. The chain's CDR3 is CASRTGDTGELFF. Written as DNA, the CDR3 is TGCGCCAGCAGGACAGGGGACACCGGGGAGCTGTTTTTT. Full variable domain (remainder filled in from reference TRBV5-1 and TRBJ2-2): KAGVTQTPRYLIKTRGQQVTLSCSPISGHRSVSWYQQTPGQGLQFLFEYFSETQRNKGNFPGRFSGRQFSNSRSEMNVSTLELGDSALYLCASRTGDTGELFFGEGSRLTVL.

The chain has TRBV27 and TRBJ2-3; no clear D. The CDR3 consists of 12 residues. Germline V gives CDR1 MNHEY, CDR2 SMNVEV (reference sequence). The V gene lost 3 bases and the J gene lost 3 bases, with 4 bases spanning the gap. The DNA of the CDR3 is TGTGCCAGCAGTTTCAGGACAGATACGCAGTATTTT. As protein: CASSFRTDTQYF.

The V call is TRBV2, the J call TRBJ2-7; D is uncertain. Germline V gene lookup returns CDR1 SNHLY and CDR2 FYNNEI. The CDR3 runs to 13 residues. V was cut by 8 bases and J by 1 base, with 12 bases left in between. The CDR3 DNA reads TGTGCCAGCTCCTCAGAACAGTCCTACGAGCAGTACTTC. Protein: CASSSEQSYEQYF.

CDR3: CASSFQLPTGAYEQYF. The CDR3 region has the DNA TGTGCCAGCAGCTTTCAACTCCCGACAGGGGCCTACGAGCAGTACTTC. The chain has TRBV11-2 and TRBJ2-7; 8 bases agree with TRBD1. CDR1 and CDR2 (germline): SGHAT, FQNNGV. The CDR3 length is 16 residues. V was pared by 3 bases and J by 2 bases, with 9 bases of the junction left unmatched.

Ten or more counts support this clone. This chain links TRBV27 with TRBJ1-6; no firm D call. V shed 6 bases and J shed 0 bases, with 15 bases lying between them. The CDR3 is 17 amino acids. CDR1 is MNHEY, CDR2 SMNVEV, per germline (reference sequence). In nucleotides, the CDR3 is TGTGCCAGCAGCGAAGAGGTGCGGGGCTCCTATAATTCACCCCTCCACTTT. Amino acid sequence: CASSEEVRGSYNSPLHF.

The chain joins TRBV24-1 to TRBJ1-2; D ambiguous. V dropped 11 bases and J dropped 6 bases, with 12 bases sitting between them. The CDR3 covers 11 residues. Germline loops: CDR1 KGHDR, CDR2 SFDVKD. CDR3 sequence: CASSPEDGYTF. As DNA, the CDR3 is TGTGCCAGCTCTCCGGAGGATGGCTACACCTTC.

The chain combines TRBV5-4 with TRBJ1-2; D is unresolved. V was clipped by 0 bases and J by 8 bases, with 14 bases between them. This CDR3 region has 14 residues. In germline, CDR1 is SGHNT, CDR2 YYREEE (reference sequence). The CDR3 DNA follows: TGTGCCAGCAGCTTGGCCAGGCAGGCTGGGGGCTACACCTTC. Its translation: CASSLARQAGGYTF.

V usage is TRBV3-1 (or the pseudogene TRBV3-2) and J usage is TRBJ2-3; TRBD2 matches 7 bases. Looked up from germline, CDR1 is LGHDT and CDR2 is YNNKEL (reference sequence). CDR3 size: 14 residues. The V segment lost 4 bases and the J segment 0 bases; nucleotides outside the gene matches: 1. The CDR3 loop is CASSRLASTDTQYF. In DNA form, the CDR3 reads TGTGCCAGCAGCCGACTAGCTAGCACAGATACGCAGTATTTT.